Included here is one T cell receptor (beta chain) sequence, with context. The germline V and J ends were trimmed by 9 bases and 0 bases, with 15 bases remaining between them. CDR1 is LNHNV and CDR2 is YYDKDF in the germline V gene (reference sequence). This CDR3 has 15 residues. This sample stems from a study of blood T cell repertoires in COVID-19. Produced via immunoSEQ multiplex PCR; TCRdb's table is partial and in-frame only. The table records over 250,000 clones, around nine tenths of them present only once. This TCR was sampled from a woman in her late teens or twenties who had recovered from COVID-19. Input material: PBMCs or T cells enriched from blood (not recorded which). The V call is TRBV15, the J call TRBJ1-3; weak D call: TRBD1 (5 bases). This CDR3 reads CATLGPERSGNTIYF. CDR3 DNA: TGTGCCACGCTGGGGCCAGAGCGCTCTGGAAACACCATATATTTT.